A single sample gave rise to the 25 T cell receptor beta chains below, sequenced in a study of T cell responses to AZD1222 COVID-19 vaccine. TCRdb keeps only in-frame clones here, not all; method: immunoSEQ multiplex PCR. The sample yields just over 150,000 clones, 90% to 95% seen once. The sequencing used peripheral blood, collected 28 days after the second AZD1222 dose. All receptors derive from an adult who received the AZD1222 COVID-19 vaccine.

This rearrangement joins TRBV6-1 to TRBJ1-6; D unclear. V was clipped by 3 bases and J by 2 bases, with 8 bases between them. The CDR3 totals 15 residues. Germline V gene data show CDR1 as MNHNS and CDR2 as SASEGT. The CDR3 DNA reads as TGTGCCAGCAGTGAGCTGGCGGCCTATAATTCACCCCTCCACTTT. Protein sequence: CASSELAAYNSPLHF.

The V gene is TRBV29-1, the J gene TRBJ1-2; 10 positions agree with TRBD1. Germline loops: CDR1 SQVTM, CDR2 ANQGSEA. J was trimmed by 7 bases and V by 0 bases; bases with no gene match: 8. The CDR3 covers 15 residues. CDR3 amino acids: CSVEEPGQGLGGYTF. The CDR3 region has the DNA TGCAGCGTTGAAGAGCCGGGACAGGGGTTGGGTGGCTACACCTTC.

The V call is TRBV3-1 (or the pseudogene TRBV3-2), the J call TRBJ1-2; D not certain. The CDR3 is 12 residues long. Trimming removed 4 bases at V and 4 bases at J, with 7 bases between. The germline gives CDR1 LGHDT, CDR2 YNNKEL (reference sequence). CDR3 amino acids: CASSLLTYGYTF. The CDR3, as DNA: TGTGCCAGCAGCCTCCTCACCTATGGCTACACCTTC.

The CDR3 protein is CASSVGHLGEKLFF. CDR3 nucleotides: TGTGCCAGTAGTGTGGGTCATCTCGGGGAAAAACTGTTTTTT. V gene TRBV19 combines with J gene TRBJ1-4; the D is unclear. Germline-derived CDR1 and CDR2 are LNHDA and SQIVND (reference sequence). Trimming took off 5 bases at V and 8 bases at J, with 15 bases between the two ends. The CDR3 length is 14 residues.

The chain couples TRBV30 to TRBJ2-1, with D possibly being TRBD2 (7 bases). With 8 bases removed from V and 10 bases from J, the gap between germline ends came to 21 bases. This CDR3 region has 13 residues. Germline V gives CDR1 GTSNPN, CDR2 SVGIG (reference sequence). The CDR3: CANPRGGAGEQFF. The CDR3 DNA sequence: TGTGCCAACCCGCGAGGGGGGGCAGGAGAGCAGTTCTTC.

This chain links TRBV7-3 with TRBJ1-1; the match to TRBD1 covers 7 bases. The CDR3 has 14 amino acids. The ends lost 6 bases at V and 1 base at J; junction bases unmatched: 5. The V gene's germline CDR1 is SGHTA and CDR2 FQGTGA. The CDR3 DNA follows: TGTGCCAGCAGTGCCGGGACAGCGAACACTGAAGCTTTCTTT. It codes for CASSAGTANTEAFF.

The sample holds a few counts of this clone. This rearrangement joins TRBV6-2 or TRBV6-3 to TRBJ2-5; D gene unclear. The CDR3 length is 13 residues. V lost 0 bases and J 9 bases, leaving 11 bases between the germline ends. Germline-derived CDR1 and CDR2 are MNHEY and SVGEGT. The CDR3 DNA sequence: TGTGCCAGCAGTTACTCCCCCGACCGGGCCCAGTACTTC. Translating it yields CASSYSPDRAQYF.

The rearrangement uses TRBV11-1 and TRBJ2-7, with a tentative D call TRBD2 (5 bases). Germline-derived CDR1 and CDR2 are SGHAT and FQDESV (reference sequence). V lost 3 bases, J lost 2 bases, and 11 bases lay in between. The CDR3 totals 14 residues. The CDR3 bases are TGTGCCAGCAGCTTCGGTAGCGTTACCTACGAGCAGTACTTC. It translates to CASSFGSVTYEQYF. Using reference TRBV11-1 and TRBJ2-7 for the parts outside the CDR3, the full variable domain is EAEVAQSPRYKITEKSQAVAFWCDPISGHATLYWYRQILGQGPELLVQFQDESVVDDSQLPKDRFSAERLKGVDSTLKIQPAELGDSAMYLCASSFGSVTYEQYFGPGTRLTVT.

The genes are TRBV6-1 and TRBJ1-2; D call uncertain. CDR3 length: 16 residues. V gave up 2 bases and J gave up 2 bases, with 15 bases separating them. CDR1 and CDR2 from the germline V gene are MNHNS and SASEGT. The CDR3 DNA reads TGTGCCAGCAGTGAATGGTACCCGTTAGGAAACTATGGCTACACCTTC. Translating gives CASSEWYPLGNYGYTF.

Here the CDR3 reads CASSRSGGSREQFF. As DNA, the CDR3 is TGTGCCAGCAGCCGAAGCGGGGGGTCCCGTGAGCAGTTCTTC. The J gene is TRBJ2-1, the V gene TRBV11-2; 9 bases map to TRBD2. With 5 bases clipped from V and 9 bases from J, the junction kept 8 bases outside the gene matches. Germline V gene lookup returns CDR1 SGHAT and CDR2 FQNNGV. The CDR3 is made up of 14 amino acids.

This chain joins TRBV28 and TRBJ1-5; 7 bases fit TRBD1. Germline trimming cut 3 bases from V and 3 bases from J; bases unmatched to any gene: 8. The CDR3 totals 16 residues. The germline gives CDR1 MDHEN, CDR2 SYDVKM. CDR3 coding DNA: TGTGCCAGCAGTTTCTCTGACAGGGTACTCAATCAGCCCCAGCATTTT. Its protein product is CASSFSDRVLNQPQHF.

The chain employs TRBV27 and TRBJ1-1; D unresolved. The CDR3 runs 14 residues. Germline assignment: CDR1 MNHEY and CDR2 SMNVEV (reference sequence). Trimming cost V 2 bases and J 2 bases, with 9 bases left between them. Here the CDR3 DNA reads TGTGCCAGCAGTTTAAGAGGATCAAACACTGAAGCTTTCTTT. It specifies CASSLRGSNTEAFF.

This chain connects TRBV2 to TRBJ2-7; D unresolved. Germline V gene sequence: CDR1 SNHLY, CDR2 FYNNEI. The germline V and J ends were trimmed by 3 bases and 6 bases, with 9 bases remaining between them. CDR3 length: 12 residues. The CDR3 region is CASSDPQVEQYF. Written as DNA, the CDR3 is TGTGCCAGCAGTGATCCCCAAGTCGAGCAGTACTTC.

J is TRBJ2-7 and V is TRBV10-3; D is undetermined. This CDR3 comprises 15 residues. Trimming left V 0 bases short and J 3 bases short, with 12 bases between. CDR1 is ENHRY, CDR2 SYGVKD, per germline. The CDR3 is CAISESGSVGYEQYF. The CDR3, as DNA: TGTGCCATCAGTGAGTCGGGGTCGGTGGGCTACGAGCAGTACTTC.

This clone was recorded once. The chain joins TRBV5-1 to TRBJ1-2; unclear D gene. Germline V lookup: CDR1 SGHRS, CDR2 YFSETQ. V was pared by 4 bases and J by 6 bases, with 13 bases between. This CDR3 contains 13 residues. DNA for the CDR3: TGCGCCAGCAGCCCGTGGGGAGAAAATGGCTACACCTTC. Protein sequence: CASSPWGENGYTF.

The J gene is TRBJ2-7, the V gene TRBV9; D gene unclear. Germline CDR1 reads SGDLS; CDR2 reads YYNGEE. The CDR3 contains 15 residues. The V and J ends lost 4 bases and 1 base respectively, with 15 bases between them. The CDR3 is CASSLRTDPSYEQYF. The CDR3 DNA sequence: TGTGCCAGCAGCCTCAGGACGGATCCGTCCTACGAGCAGTACTTC.

The J gene is TRBJ2-7, the V gene TRBV28; TRBD1 matches 8 bases. J lost 3 bases, V lost 6 bases, and 7 bases had no gene match. The CDR3 runs 14 residues. Germline V gene sequence: CDR1 MDHEN, CDR2 SYDVKM. Written as DNA, the CDR3 is TGTGCCAGCAGCTCAACCGGGACAGGCTACGAGCAGTACTTC. It encodes CASSSTGTGYEQYF.

This chain links TRBV4-1 with TRBJ2-1, with D tentatively TRBD2 (5 bases). Germline V gene sequence: CDR1 MGHRA, CDR2 YSYEKL. The length of the CDR3 is 15 residues. V shed 0 bases and J shed 4 bases, with 10 bases lying between them. CDR3 sequence: CASSQDWTQYNEQFF. The CDR3 bases are TGCGCCAGCAGCCAAGATTGGACTCAGTACAATGAGCAGTTCTTC.

V usage is TRBV3-1 (or the pseudogene TRBV3-2) and J usage is TRBJ1-2; tentatively, D is TRBD1 (5 bases). CDR1 and CDR2 from the germline V gene are LGHDT and YNNKEL (reference sequence). V lost 1 base to trimming and J lost 6 bases, with 12 bases between them. This CDR3 has 14 residues. CDR3 sequence (DNA): TGTGCCAGCAGCCAAGTCCAGGGAGCAAATGGCTACACCTTC. This translates into CASSQVQGANGYTF.

This sequence joins TRBV6-5 and TRBJ2-2; TRBD1 is a possible D gene (6 bases). Looked up from germline, CDR1 is MNHEY and CDR2 is SVGAGI. There are 14 residues in the CDR3. The V end lost 6 bases, the J end lost 3 bases, and 11 bases lay between the germline ends. CDR3 in amino acids: CASRGQLYTGELFF. The DNA of the CDR3 is TGTGCCAGCAGGGGACAACTTTACACCGGGGAGCTGTTTTTT.

This clone was seen only once. The chain has TRBV19 and TRBJ1-2; no clear D. This CDR3 has 13 residues. The germline V and J ends were trimmed by 6 bases and 8 bases, with 16 bases remaining between them. The germline V gene has CDR1 LNHDA and CDR2 SQIVND (reference sequence). The CDR3 sequence is CASRTLGSTGYTF. The CDR3 coding sequence is TGTGCCAGTAGGACACTGGGGTCAACGGGCTACACCTTC.

The chain employs TRBV3-1 (or the pseudogene TRBV3-2) and TRBJ1-4, with D perhaps TRBD1 (5 bases). CDR3 length: 16 amino acids. V was cut by 0 bases and J by 7 bases, with 15 bases left in between. Germline V gene data show CDR1 as LGHDT and CDR2 as YNNKEL (reference sequence). The CDR3 region is CASSQDGRGDSEKLFF. The CDR3 DNA follows: TGTGCCAGCAGCCAAGACGGGAGGGGCGACAGTGAAAAACTGTTTTTT.

The chain couples TRBV30 to TRBJ1-1; unclear D gene. Germline CDR1 is GTSNPN and CDR2 is SVGIG (reference sequence). The CDR3 has 14 amino acids. Trimming cost V 5 bases and J 1 base, with 14 bases left between them. Here the CDR3 reads CAWSPNLPNTEAFF. Here the CDR3 DNA reads TGTGCCTGGTCCCCCAACCTCCCGAACACTGAAGCTTTCTTT.

The chain joins TRBV5-5 to TRBJ1-1, with D maybe TRBD1 (5 bases). The V and J ends lost 1 base and 4 bases respectively, with 14 bases between them. The CDR3 loop spans 15 amino acids. Germline V gene data show CDR1 as SGHKS and CDR2 as YYEKEE (reference sequence). CDR3 amino acids: CASSLIWHQGTEAFF. DNA for the CDR3: TGTGCCAGCAGCTTGATCTGGCACCAGGGCACTGAAGCTTTCTTT.

The V and J genes are TRBV6-5 and TRBJ1-4; D remains unclear. V lost 8 bases and J lost 4, with 11 bases in between. The CDR3 has 13 residues. Germline V lookup: CDR1 MNHEY, CDR2 SVGAGI. The CDR3 is CASSWQINEKLFF. The DNA of the CDR3 is TGTGCCAGCTCGTGGCAGATTAATGAAAAACTGTTTTTT.